One T cell receptor (beta chain) is described in this entry. Its target is not known. The authors produced TCR alpha and TCR beta cDNA libraries with sample barcodes and UMIs by 5'RACE using constant-segment primers. TCRdb independently ran MiXCR on the 5' RACE reads; one entry per CDR3 protein. The table lists 200,000 to 300,000 distinct CDR3 sequences, over 15% of them singletons, with 20% to 25% in the top ten. V lost 0 bases and J 8 bases, leaving 17 bases between the germline ends. Germline loops: CDR1 SGHRS, CDR2 YFSETQ. This CDR3 has 15 amino acids. This sample stems from a study of T-cell memory formation after mild COVID-19. Findings and limits, study-wide: Pre-infection memory already had some responding clones, implying cross-reactive memory joined.

The material sequenced was PBMCs or a T cell subset sorted from them (not recorded which). The sequence derives from a young man who had mild COVID-19 (a few samples of this study predate the infection). Cell type and time point are not known. V usage is TRBV5-1 and J usage is TRBJ1-2; D remains ambiguous. CDR3: CASSLAGRSMGGYTF. CDR3 sequence (DNA): TGCGCCAGCAGCTTGGCAGGTCGGTCAATGGGCGGCTACACCTTC.